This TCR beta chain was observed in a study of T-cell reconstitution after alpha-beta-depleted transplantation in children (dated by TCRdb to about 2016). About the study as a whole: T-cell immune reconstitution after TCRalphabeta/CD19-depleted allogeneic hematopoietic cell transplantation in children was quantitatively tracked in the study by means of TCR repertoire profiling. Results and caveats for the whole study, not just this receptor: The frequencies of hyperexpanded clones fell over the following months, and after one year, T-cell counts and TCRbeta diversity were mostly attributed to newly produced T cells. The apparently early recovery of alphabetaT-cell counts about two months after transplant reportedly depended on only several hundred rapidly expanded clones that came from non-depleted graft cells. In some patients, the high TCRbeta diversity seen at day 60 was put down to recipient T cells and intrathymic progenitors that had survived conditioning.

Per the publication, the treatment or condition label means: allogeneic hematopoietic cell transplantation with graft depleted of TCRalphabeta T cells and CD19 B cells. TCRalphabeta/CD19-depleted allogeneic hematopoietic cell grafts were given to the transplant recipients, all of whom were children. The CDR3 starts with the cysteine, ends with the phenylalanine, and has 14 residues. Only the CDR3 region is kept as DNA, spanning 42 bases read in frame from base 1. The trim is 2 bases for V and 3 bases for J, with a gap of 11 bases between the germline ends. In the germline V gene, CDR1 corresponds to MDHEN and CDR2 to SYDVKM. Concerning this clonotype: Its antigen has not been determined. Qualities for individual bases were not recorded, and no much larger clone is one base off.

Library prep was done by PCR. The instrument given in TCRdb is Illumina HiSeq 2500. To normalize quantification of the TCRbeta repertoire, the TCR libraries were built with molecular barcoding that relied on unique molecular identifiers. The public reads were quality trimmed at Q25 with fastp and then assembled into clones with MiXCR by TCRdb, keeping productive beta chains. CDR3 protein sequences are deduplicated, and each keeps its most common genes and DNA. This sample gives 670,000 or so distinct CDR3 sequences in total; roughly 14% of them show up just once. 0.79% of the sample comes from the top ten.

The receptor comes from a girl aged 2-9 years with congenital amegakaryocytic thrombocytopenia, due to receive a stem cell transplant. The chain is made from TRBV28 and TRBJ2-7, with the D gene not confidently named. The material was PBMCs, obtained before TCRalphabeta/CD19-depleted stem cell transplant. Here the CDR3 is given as CASSLTQMNYEQYF. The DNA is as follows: TGTGCCAGCAGTTTAACGCAGATGAACTACGAGCAGTACTTC.